This entry features one T cell receptor beta chain sequence. The data stem from a study of blood T cell repertoires in COVID-19. Assay used: immunoSEQ multiplex PCR; TCRdb lists only in-frame clones, some missing. The data hold approximately 230,000 clones, with approximately 88% observed a single time. The germline V gene has CDR1 SGHTA and CDR2 FQGNSA. The germline V and J ends were trimmed by 0 bases and 6 bases, with 17 bases remaining between them. The CDR3 has 16 amino acids. The TCR comes from a woman aged 25 to 39 with COVID-19, enrolled during active disease. Material: peripheral blood. The chain is built from TRBV7-2 and TRBJ1-2; possible D gene TRBD1, 6 bases. The CDR3 spells CASSLAQYVRGDGYTF. The CDR3 nucleotides read TGTGCCAGCAGCTTAGCCCAATATGTCAGGGGCGATGGCTACACCTTC.